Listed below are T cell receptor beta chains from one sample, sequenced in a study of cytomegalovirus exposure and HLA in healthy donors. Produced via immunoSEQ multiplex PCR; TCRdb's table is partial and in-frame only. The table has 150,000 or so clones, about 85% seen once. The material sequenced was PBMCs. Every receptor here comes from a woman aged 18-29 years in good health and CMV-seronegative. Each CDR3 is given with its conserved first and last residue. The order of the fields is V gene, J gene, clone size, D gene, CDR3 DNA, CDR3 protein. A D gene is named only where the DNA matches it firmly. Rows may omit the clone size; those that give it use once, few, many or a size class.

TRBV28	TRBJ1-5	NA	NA	TGTGCCAGCAGCTCCAGGGATAGCCAGCATTTT	CASSSRDSQHF
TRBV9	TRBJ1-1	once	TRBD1	TGTGCCAGCAGCGTTACAGGGGGCGTCACTGAAGCTTTCTTT	CASSVTGGVTEAFF
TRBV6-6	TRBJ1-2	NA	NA	TGTGCCAGCAGTACAGGACAGTCCTATGGCTACACCTTC	CASSTGQSYGYTF
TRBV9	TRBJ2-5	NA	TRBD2	TGTGCCAGCAGCCTCCTTAGGGGGACTAGCGGGACGGGAGAGACCCAGTACTTC	CASSLLRGTSGTGETQYF
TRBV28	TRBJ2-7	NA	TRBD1	TGTGCCAGCAAGGGGGCAGGGGAGAGGTACGAGCAGTACTTC	CASKGAGERYEQYF
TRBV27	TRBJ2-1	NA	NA	TGTGCCAGCAGTTTAGGGCAACCCACCTACAATGAGCAGTTCTTC	CASSLGQPTYNEQFF
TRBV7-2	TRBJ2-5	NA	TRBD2	TGTGCCAGCAGCTTAGGGGGGGAGGGCCAAGAGACCCAGTACTTC	CASSLGGEGQETQYF
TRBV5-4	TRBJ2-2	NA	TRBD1	TGTGCCAGCAGCTTTGGGACAGCTAATCCCCCCGGGGAGCTGTTTTTT	CASSFGTANPPGELFF
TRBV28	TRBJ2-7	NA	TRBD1	TGTGCCAGCAGTCCCGCCGGGGACAGGGCCTACGAGCAGTACTTC	CASSPAGDRAYEQYF
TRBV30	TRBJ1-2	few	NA	TGTGCCTGGAGTGTACACGGGGGTGGCTACACCTTC	CAWSVHGGGYTF
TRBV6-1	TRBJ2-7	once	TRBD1	TGTGCCAGCAGTGAACGAGGGACAGTCTACGAGCAGTACTTC	CASSERGTVYEQYF
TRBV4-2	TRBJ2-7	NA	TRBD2	TGTGCCAGCAGCCTAGGGGGTAGCGGGGCCTACGAGCAGTACTTC	CASSLGGSGAYEQYF
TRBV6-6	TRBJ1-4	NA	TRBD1	TGTGCCAGCAGTTACTCGCAAGGGGGCAGAGAAAAACTGTTTTTT	CASSYSQGGREKLFF
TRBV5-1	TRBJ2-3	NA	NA	TGCGCCAGCAGCTTGGGAGGGCTCGCTCCTAGCACAGATACGCAGTATTTT	CASSLGGLAPSTDTQYF
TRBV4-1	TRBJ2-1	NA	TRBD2	TGCGCCAGCAGCCAAGAATTGGGACTAGCGGGATTTGAGCAGTTCTTC	CASSQELGLAGFEQFF
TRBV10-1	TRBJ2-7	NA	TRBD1	TGCGCCAGCAGTGATTGGGACAGGGAGGTCTCCGAGCAGTACTTC	CASSDWDREVSEQYF
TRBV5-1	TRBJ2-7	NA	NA	TGCGCCAGCAGCTCGGGGGAGTCATGGGAGCAGTACTTC	CASSSGESWEQYF
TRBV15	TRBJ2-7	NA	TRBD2	TGTGCCACCAGCCTTCGGATAGCGGGAGTGGGCGAGCAGTACTTC	CATSLRIAGVGEQYF
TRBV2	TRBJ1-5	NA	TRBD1	TGTGCCAGCAAGGCAGGGGGAGGCCAGCCCCAGCATTTT	CASKAGGGQPQHF
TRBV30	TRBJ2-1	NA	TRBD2	TGTGCCGTATTTTCCTGGACTAGCGGGGCGCCGAGCTCCTACAATGAGCAGTTCTTC	CAVFSWTSGAPSSYNEQFF
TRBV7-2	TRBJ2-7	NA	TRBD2	TGTGCCAGCAGCTTAGCTGGGGCGGGAGGGGTATACGAGCAGTACTTC	CASSLAGAGGVYEQYF
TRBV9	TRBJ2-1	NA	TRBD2	TGTGCCAGCGGACGGGGCGGGAGTAACCACAATGAGCAGTTCTTC	CASGRGGSNHNEQFF
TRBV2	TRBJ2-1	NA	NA	TGTGCCAGCAGTGAAGGGGCTACGGTCAATGAGCAGTTCTTC	CASSEGATVNEQFF
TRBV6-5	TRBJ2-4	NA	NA	TGTGCCAGCAGTCCTAGACGTTTGAAAGGAAACATTCAGTACTTC	CASSPRRLKGNIQYF
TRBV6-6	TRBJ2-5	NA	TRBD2	TGTGCCAGCACCGGACTAGCGGGAGGGCCGGAAGAGACCCAGTACTTC	CASTGLAGGPEETQYF
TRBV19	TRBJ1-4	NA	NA	TGTGCCAGTAGTCTGGAGTCAGGGCTTGAAAAACTGTTTTTT	CASSLESGLEKLFF